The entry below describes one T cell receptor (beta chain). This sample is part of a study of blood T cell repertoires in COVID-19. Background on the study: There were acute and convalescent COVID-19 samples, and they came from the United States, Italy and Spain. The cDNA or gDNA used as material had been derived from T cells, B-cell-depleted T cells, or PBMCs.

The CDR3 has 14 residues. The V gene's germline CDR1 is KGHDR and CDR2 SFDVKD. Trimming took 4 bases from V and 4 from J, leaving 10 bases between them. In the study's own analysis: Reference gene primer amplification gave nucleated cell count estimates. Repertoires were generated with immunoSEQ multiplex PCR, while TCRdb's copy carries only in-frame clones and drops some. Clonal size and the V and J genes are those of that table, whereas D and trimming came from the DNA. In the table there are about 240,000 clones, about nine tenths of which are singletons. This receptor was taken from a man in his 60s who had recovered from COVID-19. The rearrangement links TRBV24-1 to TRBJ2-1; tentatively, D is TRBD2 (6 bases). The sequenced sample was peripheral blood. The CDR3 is CATSERGTYNEQFF. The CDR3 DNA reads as TGTGCCACCAGTGAACGGGGGACTTACAATGAGCAGTTCTTC.